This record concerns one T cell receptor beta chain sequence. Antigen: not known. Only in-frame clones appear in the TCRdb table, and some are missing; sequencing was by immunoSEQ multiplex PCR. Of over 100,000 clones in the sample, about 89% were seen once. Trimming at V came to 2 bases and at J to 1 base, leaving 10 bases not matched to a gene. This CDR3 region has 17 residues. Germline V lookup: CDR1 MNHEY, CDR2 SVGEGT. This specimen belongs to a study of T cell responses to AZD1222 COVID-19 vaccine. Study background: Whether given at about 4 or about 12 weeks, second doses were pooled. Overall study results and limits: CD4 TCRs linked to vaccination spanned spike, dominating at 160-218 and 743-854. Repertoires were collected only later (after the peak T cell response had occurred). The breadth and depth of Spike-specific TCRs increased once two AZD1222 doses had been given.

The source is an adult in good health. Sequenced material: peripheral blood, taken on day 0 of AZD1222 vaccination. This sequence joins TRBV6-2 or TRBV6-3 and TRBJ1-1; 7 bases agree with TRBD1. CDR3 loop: CASSYPQQGPKNTEAFF. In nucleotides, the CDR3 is TGTGCCAGCAGTTACCCCCAACAGGGGCCGAAGAACACTGAAGCTTTCTTT.